Listed below are T cell receptor beta chains from one sample, sequenced in a study of blood T cell repertoires in COVID-19. Using immunoSEQ multiplex PCR, the repertoire was profiled, and TCRdb retains in-frame clones only, with some absent. This sample has some 290,000 clones; approximately 86% occur once, and the top ten carry approximately 4%. Material for sequencing was peripheral blood. These receptors originate from a man younger than 35 with active or convalescent COVID-19. Each CDR3 is given without its conserved first and last residue. A row's size may be missing; if present it is once, few, many or a size class.

abundance: NA; v_gene: TRBV27; j_gene: TRBJ2-3; CDR3aa: ASSGGYGLGDTQY
abundance: NA; v_gene: TRBV3-1/TRBV3-2; j_gene: TRBJ2-7; CDR3aa: ASSQTWASTFIGQY
abundance: NA; v_gene: TRBV15; j_gene: TRBJ1-1; CDR3aa: ATSSRGHAEAF
abundance: NA; v_gene: TRBV19; j_gene: TRBJ2-3; CDR3aa: ASSLRDAQY
abundance: NA; v_gene: TRBV4-1; j_gene: TRBJ1-5; CDR3aa: ASSQDSGQPQH
abundance: NA; v_gene: TRBV9; j_gene: TRBJ1-1; CDR3aa: ASSDMNTEAF
abundance: NA; v_gene: TRBV5-5; j_gene: TRBJ1-3; CDR3aa: ASSSHAGRLGGNTIY
abundance: NA; v_gene: TRBV3-1/TRBV3-2; j_gene: TRBJ1-1; CDR3aa: ASSHGAYTEAF
abundance: many; v_gene: TRBV14; j_gene: TRBJ1-6; CDR3aa: ASSQARRSPLH
abundance: NA; v_gene: TRBV15; j_gene: TRBJ1-4; CDR3aa: ATSRGDRVNEKLF
abundance: NA; v_gene: TRBV28; j_gene: TRBJ1-2; CDR3aa: ASSLGQGNYGYT
abundance: NA; v_gene: TRBV29-1; j_gene: TRBJ2-3; CDR3aa: TSGVAGGRTDTQY
abundance: NA; v_gene: TRBV25-1; j_gene: TRBJ1-2; CDR3aa: ASWDAGSGYGYT
abundance: NA; v_gene: TRBV5-4; j_gene: TRBJ2-2; CDR3aa: ASSVQGAGELF
abundance: NA; v_gene: TRBV24-1; j_gene: TRBJ2-2; CDR3aa: ATSDQPTGAGELF
abundance: NA; v_gene: TRBV6-2/TRBV6-3; j_gene: TRBJ1-5; CDR3aa: ASSYTSNQPQH
abundance: NA; v_gene: TRBV19; j_gene: TRBJ2-7; CDR3aa: ASSTPGQTYEQY
abundance: NA; v_gene: TRBV28; j_gene: TRBJ1-1; CDR3aa: ASSLTSPLMNTEAF
abundance: once; v_gene: TRBV28; j_gene: TRBJ1-5; CDR3aa: ASSLEFRDRALFSNQPQH
abundance: once; v_gene: TRBV3-1/TRBV3-2; j_gene: TRBJ2-7; CDR3aa: ASSQELLLEQY
abundance: NA; v_gene: TRBV11-2; j_gene: TRBJ1-5; CDR3aa: ASSSGEWGEQPQH
abundance: NA; v_gene: TRBV7-2; j_gene: TRBJ2-7; CDR3aa: ASSLQGASEQY
abundance: NA; v_gene: TRBV7-8; j_gene: TRBJ2-1; CDR3aa: ASSPRLEGTNEQF
abundance: NA; v_gene: TRBV28; j_gene: TRBJ2-1; CDR3aa: ASRRRPATNNEQF
abundance: NA; v_gene: TRBV28; j_gene: TRBJ1-2; CDR3aa: ASSLPPGQGKNGYT
abundance: NA; v_gene: TRBV6-5; j_gene: TRBJ2-2; CDR3aa: ASSYIRTNTGELF
abundance: NA; v_gene: TRBV29-1; j_gene: TRBJ2-4; CDR3aa: SALDRAQNIQY
abundance: NA; v_gene: TRBV27; j_gene: TRBJ2-1; CDR3aa: ASGLQGTLGYNEQF
abundance: NA; v_gene: TRBV11-3; j_gene: TRBJ1-3; CDR3aa: ASSGQQSTLVNTIY
abundance: NA; v_gene: TRBV4-3; j_gene: TRBJ2-3; CDR3aa: ASSQDRAGQGSTDTQY
abundance: once; v_gene: TRBV4-2; j_gene: TRBJ1-1; CDR3aa: ASSQARQLNTEAF
abundance: NA; v_gene: TRBV5-1; j_gene: TRBJ2-5; CDR3aa: ASSSSRVLETQY
abundance: NA; v_gene: TRBV19; j_gene: TRBJ1-1; CDR3aa: ASSIEGGGVYTEAF
abundance: NA; v_gene: TRBV7-8; j_gene: TRBJ2-5; CDR3aa: ASSLRGTSGAGRTQY
abundance: NA; v_gene: TRBV15; j_gene: TRBJ1-6; CDR3aa: ATSRGDFPNSPLH
abundance: NA; v_gene: TRBV6-5; j_gene: TRBJ2-7; CDR3aa: ATSLDSSYEQY
abundance: NA; v_gene: TRBV6-5; j_gene: TRBJ2-7; CDR3aa: ASGGVNYEQY
abundance: NA; v_gene: TRBV2; j_gene: TRBJ1-2; CDR3aa: ASSDSLTGRDYGYT
abundance: NA; v_gene: TRBV9; j_gene: TRBJ2-1; CDR3aa: ASSVGLVLEQF
abundance: NA; v_gene: TRBV29-1; j_gene: TRBJ1-1; CDR3aa: SVVLNGAAEAF
abundance: NA; v_gene: TRBV27; j_gene: TRBJ1-1; CDR3aa: ASTSRSDTEAF
abundance: NA; v_gene: TRBV6-5; j_gene: TRBJ1-5; CDR3aa: ASNPGTRDQPQH